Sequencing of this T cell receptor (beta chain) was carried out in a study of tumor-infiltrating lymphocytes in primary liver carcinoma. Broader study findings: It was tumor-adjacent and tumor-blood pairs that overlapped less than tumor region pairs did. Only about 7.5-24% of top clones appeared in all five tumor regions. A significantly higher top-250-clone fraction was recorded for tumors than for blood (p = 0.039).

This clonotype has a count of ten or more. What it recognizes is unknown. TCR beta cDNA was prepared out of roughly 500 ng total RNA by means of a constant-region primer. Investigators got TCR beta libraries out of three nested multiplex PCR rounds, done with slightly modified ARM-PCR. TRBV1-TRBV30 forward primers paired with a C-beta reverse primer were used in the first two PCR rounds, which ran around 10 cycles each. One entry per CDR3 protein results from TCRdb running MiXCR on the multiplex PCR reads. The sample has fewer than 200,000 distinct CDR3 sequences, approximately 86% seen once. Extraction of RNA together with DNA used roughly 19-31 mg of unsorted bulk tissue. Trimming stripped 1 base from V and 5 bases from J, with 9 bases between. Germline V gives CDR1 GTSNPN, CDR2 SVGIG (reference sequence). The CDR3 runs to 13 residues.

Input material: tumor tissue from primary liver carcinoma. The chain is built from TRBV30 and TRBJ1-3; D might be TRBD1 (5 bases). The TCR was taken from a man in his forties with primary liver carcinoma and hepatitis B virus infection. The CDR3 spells CAWSDQGRNTIYF. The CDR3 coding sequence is TGTGCCTGGAGTGACCAGGGAAGAAACACCATATATTTT.